Sequencing of this T cell receptor beta chain was carried out in a study of blood T cell repertoires in COVID-19. The table came from immunoSEQ multiplex PCR; TCRdb's copy has only in-frame clones and leaves some out. Of 200,000 to 300,000 clones in the sample, 92% were seen once. The CDR3 totals 19 residues. CDR1 SNHLY and CDR2 FYNNEI come from the germline V gene. V gave up 3 bases and J gave up 0 bases, with 21 bases separating them. The sample comprised peripheral blood. The rearrangement links TRBV2 to TRBJ2-4, with D perhaps TRBD2 (5 bases). This receptor was obtained from a man aged 25-40 years with COVID-19, enrolled during active disease. The CDR3 DNA is TGTGCCAGCAGTGATCAGGCTAGCTGGAGTCCTCTAGCCAAAAACATTCAGTACTTC. It codes for CASSDQASWSPLAKNIQYF.